What follows are 8 T cell receptor beta chains derived from one specimen sequenced in a study of cytomegalovirus exposure and HLA in healthy donors. PCR used 60 Vbeta primers and 13 Jbeta primers. The protocol was immunoSEQ multiplex PCR, while the TCRdb copy is restricted to in-frame clones and leaves out a portion. The table includes around 130,000 clones, over 75% detected once. The sequenced sample was PBMCs. The receptor source for this set is a man aged 25 to 40 in good health and CMV-seronegative.

This chain links TRBV5-6 with TRBJ2-2, with 7 bases matching TRBD1. Germline V gene data show CDR1 as SGHDT and CDR2 as YYEEEE. With V trimmed by 1 base and J by 6 bases, 6 bases remained unmatched. This CDR3 comprises 15 residues. The CDR3 DNA sequence: TGTGCCAGCAGCTTGTTGACAGGGTGGTCCGGGGAGCTGTTTTTT. Amino acid sequence: CASSLLTGWSGELFF.

Only one count was recorded for this clone. The chain recombines TRBV27 with TRBJ2-5; D unclear. This CDR3 region has 15 residues. The V gene's germline CDR1 is MNHEY and CDR2 SMNVEV (reference sequence). V lost 6 bases to trimming and J lost 5 bases, with 19 bases between them. The CDR3 DNA reads as TGTGCCAGCAGACTGATGCAGGTTCCCCAGGAGACCCAGTACTTC. It is translated as CASRLMQVPQETQYF.

CDR3 in amino acids: CASSLVRGVVGSTDTQYF. The CDR3 DNA sequence: TGTGCCAGCAGCTTAGTCAGGGGGGTTGTAGGAAGCACAGATACGCAGTATTTT. The chain combines TRBV7-9 with TRBJ2-3; D might be TRBD1 (7 bases). The V end was cut by 1 base, the J end by 0 bases, with 17 bases between. CDR3 size: 18 residues. Per germline, CDR1 SEHNR and CDR2 FQNEAQ (reference sequence). The complete variable domain, with remaining parts taken from reference TRBV7-9 and TRBJ2-3, reads DTGVSQNPRHKITKRGQNVTFRCDPISEHNRLYWYRQTLGQGPEFLTYFQNEAQLEKSRLLSDRFSAERPKGSFSTLEIQRTEQGDSAMYLCASSLVRGVVGSTDTQYFGPGTRLTVL.

This clone was counted once. In DNA, the CDR3 is TGTGCCAGCAGTGAATTATCATCAACCTCCCCCAGCACCTTC. Amino acids: CASSELSSTSPSTF. The rearrangement uses TRBV6-1 and TRBJ1-2; D gene unclear. Germline V gene sequence: CDR1 MNHNS, CDR2 SASEGT. V was shortened by 2 bases and J by 13 bases, with 20 bases between the two germline ends. The CDR3 is 14 amino acids.

The rearrangement joins TRBV4-1 to TRBJ1-2; TRBD1 matches 8 bases. CDR1 MGHRA and CDR2 YSYEKL come from the germline V gene. This CDR3 region has 15 residues. V was clipped by 1 base and J by 6 bases; unmatched bases: 7. CDR3 in DNA: TGCGCCAGCAGCCAAGGACAGGGGCCCGGGAATGGCTACACCTTC. Its protein is CASSQGQGPGNGYTF.

The chain is built from TRBV6-5 and TRBJ2-5, with D perhaps TRBD2 (6 bases). Germline assignment: CDR1 MNHEY and CDR2 SVGAGI. This CDR3 spans 15 amino acids. Trimming cost V 6 bases and J 2 bases, with 16 bases left between them. CDR3 bases: TGTGCCAGCAGCCGGGGGAGCGGGTCGCAAGAGACCCAGTACTTC. Translating it yields CASSRGSGSQETQYF.

The J gene is TRBJ2-1, the V gene TRBV4-3, with D perhaps TRBD2 (6 bases). Trimming removed 7 bases at V and 9 bases at J, with 22 bases between. CDR1 and CDR2 (germline): LGHNA, YSLEER. This CDR3 region has 15 residues. CDR3 nucleotide sequence: TGCGCCAGCACCCACTTCGCCGGGGGAGTGGGTGAGCAGTTCTTC. Protein product: CASTHFAGGVGEQFF.

V gene TRBV29-1 combines with J gene TRBJ1-2; a possible D gene is TRBD1 (5 bases). The germline V gene has CDR1 SQVTM and CDR2 ANQGSEA. Trimming shortened V by 8 bases and J by 4 bases, and 26 bases separated the two germline ends. CDR3 length equals 16 residues. This chain's CDR3 is CSPRGAKGRLPYGYTF. The CDR3, as DNA: TGCAGCCCCCGAGGCGCTAAGGGGCGACTCCCCTATGGCTACACCTTC.